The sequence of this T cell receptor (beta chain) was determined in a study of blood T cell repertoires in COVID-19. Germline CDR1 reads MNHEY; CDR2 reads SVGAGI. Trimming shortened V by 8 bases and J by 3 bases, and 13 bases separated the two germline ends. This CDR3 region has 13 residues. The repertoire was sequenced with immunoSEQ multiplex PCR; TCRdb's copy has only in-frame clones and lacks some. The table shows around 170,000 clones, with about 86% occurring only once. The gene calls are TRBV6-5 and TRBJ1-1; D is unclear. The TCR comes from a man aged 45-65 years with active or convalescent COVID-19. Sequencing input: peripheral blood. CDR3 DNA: TGTGCCAGCTGCCCTCCCGCGGACACTGAAGCTTTCTTT. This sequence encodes CASCPPADTEAFF.